This TCR beta chain was observed in a study of cytomegalovirus exposure and HLA in healthy donors. Study results and limitations: In a later analysis, CMV-associated beta chains were mostly HLA-associated, it appeared. In a later analysis, compared with equally common non-associated chains, HLA-associated beta chains were more expanded. It was reported in a later analysis that an Asian-associated ancestry cluster showed fewer N-insertions than the 666-donor mean.

The CDR3 has 14 residues. Unmatched junction bases numbered 7, after V lost 6 bases and J lost 6 bases. Looked up from germline, CDR1 is MDHEN and CDR2 is SYDVKM. This clone was seen just once. What it recognizes is unknown. PCR primers comprised 60 Vbeta and 13 Jbeta primers. Method: immunoSEQ multiplex PCR; TCRdb's copy keeps in-frame clones and lacks some. The sample consists of about 190,000 clones, about 86% of them appearing once. Sampled while nominally healthy, donors likely had unrecorded immune exposures. The sequence came from a man aged 35 to 55 in good health and CMV-seropositive. The source material was PBMCs. The rearrangement uses TRBV28 and TRBJ2-7, with TRBD2 identical over 11 bases. CDR3 coding DNA: TGTGCCAGCAGCTCTAGCGGGGGGTTCGGCGAGCAGTACTTC. It translates to CASSSSGGFGEQYF.